The rows below give T cell receptor beta chains drawn from one sample of a study of identical twins. TCRdb processed the 5' RACE reads anew with MiXCR; each CDR3 protein has one entry. The sample carries roughly 290,000 distinct CDR3 sequences, nearly 9.5% recorded once. The same data also went into a second study, on yellow fever vaccine responses in identical twins.

Sample: CD8+ T cells sorted from blood. These TCRs come from a woman aged 18 to 35 in good health. Both conserved end residues are part of each CDR3. D genes are given only for firm matches. The size of a clone is reported for some rows only, either as once, few or many, or as a class for expanded clones.

clone size	D gene	V gene	J gene	CDR3 protein	CDR3 DNA
few	TRBD1	TRBV19	TRBJ2-7	CASSPGEGRGINEQYF	TGTGCCAGTAGCCCCGGCGAAGGCAGGGGGATCAACGAGCAGTACTTC
few	TRBD1	TRBV30	TRBJ2-1	CAWTGGPYNEQFF	TGTGCCTGGACAGGGGGCCCTTACAATGAGCAGTTCTTC
few	NA	TRBV7-9	TRBJ2-3	CASSFRTAGDTQYF	TGTGCCAGCAGCTTTCGGACGGCCGGAGATACGCAGTATTTT
NA	NA	TRBV7-9	TRBJ1-3	CASSSAGVSGPGNTIYF	TGTGCCAGCAGCTCTGCGGGGGTTTCAGGTCCTGGAAACACCATATATTTT
NA	NA	TRBV29-1	TRBJ1-1	CSARPPGMNTEAFF	TGCAGCGCACGGCCCCCAGGGATGAACACTGAAGCTTTCTTT
many	NA	TRBV4-2	TRBJ2-7	CASSQEEGGAPYEQYF	TGTGCCAGCAGCCAAGAGGAGGGGGGGGCCCCCTACGAGCAGTACTTC
NA	TRBD1	TRBV14	TRBJ1-2	CASSPHPRDRGNYGYTF	TGTGCCAGCAGCCCTCATCCCCGGGACAGGGGGAACTATGGCTACACCTTC
NA	TRBD2	TRBV6-4	TRBJ2-7	CTFCPTGLALSLNSYEQYF	TGTACCTTCTGTCCGACAGGACTAGCCCTGAGTCTAAACTCCTACGAGCAGTACTTC
few	TRBD2	TRBV7-9	TRBJ2-5	CASSGGTSRETQYF	TGTGCCAGCAGCGGAGGGACTAGTCGGGAGACCCAGTACTTC
many	TRBD1	TRBV7-8	TRBJ2-5	CASSLPGQSQETQYF	TGTGCCAGCAGCTTACCGGGACAGAGTCAAGAGACCCAGTACTTC
NA	TRBD2	TRBV20-1	TRBJ2-1	CSVERREGLYNEQFF	TGCAGTGTGGAACGGCGGGAGGGCCTCTACAATGAGCAGTTCTTC
few	TRBD1	TRBV7-6	TRBJ1-1	CASSLVGTGEPNTEAFF	TGTGCCAGCAGCCTAGTAGGGACAGGGGAGCCGAACACTGAAGCTTTCTTT
few	TRBD1	TRBV20-1	TRBJ2-1	CSATDRDSSYNEQFF	TGCAGTGCTACAGACCGGGACAGCTCCTACAATGAGCAGTTCTTC
NA	TRBD2	TRBV30	TRBJ2-2	CALGLAGEYTGELFF	TGTGCCTTGGGACTAGCGGGAGAGTACACCGGGGAGCTGTTTTTT
many	NA	TRBV12-3/TRBV12-4	TRBJ2-6	CASSLSHREEGANVLTF	TGTGCCAGCAGTTTAAGCCACAGGGAGGAGGGGGCCAACGTCCTGACTTTC
few	NA	TRBV7-2	TRBJ2-5	CASRPLYQETQYF	TGTGCCAGCAGACCGTTGTACCAAGAGACCCAGTACTTC
NA	NA	TRBV7-9	TRBJ2-2	CASSSGPSNTGELFF	TGTGCCAGCAGCTCCGGACCGAGTAACACCGGGGAGCTGTTTTTT
NA	TRBD2	TRBV27	TRBJ2-7	CASSVRGLAGDYEQYF	TGTGCCAGCAGTGTGCGGGGACTAGCGGGGGACTACGAGCAGTACTTC
NA	NA	TRBV4-2	TRBJ1-5	CASSRGAQVGNQPQHF	TGTGCCAGCAGCCGCGGGGCCCAAGTGGGCAATCAGCCCCAGCATTTT
few	TRBD1	TRBV7-9	TRBJ1-1	CASSSGQGAMTEAFF	TGTGCCAGCAGCTCGGGACAGGGGGCAATGACTGAAGCTTTCTTT
many	NA	TRBV27	TRBJ2-7	CASTTSRSSYEQYF	TGTGCCAGCACCACGTCCAGGAGCTCCTACGAGCAGTACTTC
few	NA	TRBV2	TRBJ2-5	CASSEGRGQETQYF	TGTGCCAGCAGTGAGGGCAGGGGCCAAGAGACCCAGTACTTC
few	TRBD1	TRBV18	TRBJ2-7	CASSPRDRWDEQYF	TGTGCCAGCTCACCCCGGGACAGGTGGGACGAGCAGTACTTC
few	TRBD2	TRBV6-5	TRBJ2-1	CASSYGTNYNEQFF	TGTGCCAGCAGTTACGGGACTAACTACAATGAGCAGTTCTTC